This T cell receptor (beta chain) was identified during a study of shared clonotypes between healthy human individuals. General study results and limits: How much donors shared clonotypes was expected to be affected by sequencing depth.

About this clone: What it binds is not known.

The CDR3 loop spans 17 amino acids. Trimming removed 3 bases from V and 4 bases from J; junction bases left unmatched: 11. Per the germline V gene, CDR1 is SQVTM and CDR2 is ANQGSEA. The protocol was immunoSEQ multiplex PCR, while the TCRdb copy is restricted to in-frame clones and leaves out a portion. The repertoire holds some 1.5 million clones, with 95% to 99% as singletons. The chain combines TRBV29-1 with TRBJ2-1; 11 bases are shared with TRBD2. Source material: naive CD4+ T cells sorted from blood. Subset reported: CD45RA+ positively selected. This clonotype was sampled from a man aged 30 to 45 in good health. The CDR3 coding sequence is TGCAGCGTTGATTGGCTTAGCGGGAGGGCCCTTTACAATGAGCAGTTCTTC. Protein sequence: CSVDWLSGRALYNEQFF.